Shown below are 30 T cell receptor beta chains from a single sample sequenced in a study of early T cells in non-severe SARS-CoV-2 infection. TCRdb recomputed calls from the 5' RACE reads with MiXCR, one row per CDR3 protein. The sample includes about 63,000 distinct CDR3 sequences, 13% seen only once; the top ten take less than 6%. Sequenced material: whole blood. These receptors were obtained from an adult who was a healthcare worker with PCR-confirmed SARS-CoV-2 infection or an uninfected control (not recorded which).

This clonotype occurred many times. V is TRBV5-4 and J is TRBJ2-3; D is undetermined. The germline V and J ends were trimmed by 4 bases and 6 bases, with 18 bases remaining between them. This CDR3 spans 15 amino acids. In germline, CDR1 is SGHNT, CDR2 YYREEE (reference sequence). The CDR3 is CASSPPDAFRDTQYF. The CDR3 nucleotides are TGTGCCAGCAGCCCTCCCGACGCGTTCAGGGATACGCAGTATTTT.

This clonotype was observed many times. The J gene is TRBJ2-5, the V gene TRBV11-2; TRBD2 is a possible D gene (5 bases). The germline V and J ends were trimmed by 3 bases and 7 bases, with 12 bases remaining between them. Germline V gene sequence: CDR1 SGHAT, CDR2 FQNNGV. This CDR3 has 13 amino acids. The CDR3 DNA follows: TGTGCCAGCAGCTTCTCCGGGATTGGGACCCAGTACTTC. Its translation: CASSFSGIGTQYF.

In its sample, this clonotype was seen many times. V is TRBV20-1 and J is TRBJ2-2; TRBD1 agrees at 8 bases. This CDR3 is 13 amino acids long. V shed 3 bases, J shed 8 bases, and the junction held 5 bases outside the gene matches. Germline V gives CDR1 DFQATT, CDR2 SNEGSKA (reference sequence). The CDR3 loop is CSARTGVRGELFF. CDR3 bases: TGCAGTGCTAGGACAGGGGTGAGAGGGGAGCTGTTTTTT.

As for this clonotype: A read error may be the cause here, since a much bigger clone is one base away. The chain joins TRBV12-5 to TRBJ2-7, with 7 bases aligning to TRBD1. Trimming took 9 bases from V and 3 from J; bases not matched to a gene: 8. CDR3 size: 13 residues. The germline V gene has CDR1 LGHNT and CDR2 FRNRAP. Written as DNA, the CDR3 is TGTGCTAGCGACACAGGGGCCTGCTACGAGCAGTACTTC. Translating gives CASDTGACYEQYF.

This clonotype has a handful of counts. This rearrangement joins TRBV6-6 to TRBJ1-3, with a weak D call TRBD1 (5 bases). There are 14 residues in the CDR3. The V gene's germline CDR1 is MNHNY and CDR2 SVGAGI (reference sequence). V was clipped by 6 bases and J by 1 base, with 10 bases between them. The CDR3 DNA follows: TGTGCCAGCAGGGGACTAGATTCTGGAAACACCATATATTTT. Protein product: CASRGLDSGNTIYF.

This clonotype was recorded a few times. This chain joins TRBV20-1 and TRBJ2-5, with D uncertain. This CDR3 is 13 amino acids long. V was cut by 6 bases and J by 1 base, with 12 bases left in between. Germline V gives CDR1 DFQATT, CDR2 SNEGSKA (reference sequence). In DNA form, the CDR3 reads TGCAGTGCCCCTGAACAGCGCCAAGAGACCCAGTACTTC. This gives the protein CSAPEQRQETQYF.

This clonotype was detected many times. The gene calls are TRBV12-2 and TRBJ1-2; the D call in the table, TRBD1, was not verified against the DNA. TRBV12-2 is a known pseudogene. The CDR3 sequence is 16 residues long. The CDR3 nucleotides read TGTGCAAGTCGCTTTGAGGGGAGGGACAGACCCTATGGCTACACCTTC. This encodes CASRFEGRDRPYGYTF.

This chain links TRBV5-1 with TRBJ1-1; 7 nucleotides line up with TRBD1. In germline, CDR1 is SGHRS, CDR2 YFSETQ. Trimming removed 0 bases from V and 0 bases from J; junction bases left unmatched: 11. This CDR3 spans 18 amino acids. DNA of the CDR3: TGCGCCAGCAGCTTGGACAGGGGAGCCGGTTCGGTGAACACTGAAGCTTTCTTT. Translating it yields CASSLDRGAGSVNTEAFF.

This clonotype occurred many times. J is TRBJ1-1 and V is TRBV12-3 or TRBV12-4, with 8 bases matching TRBD1. V lost 5 bases to trimming and J lost 0 bases; unmatched junction nucleotides: 5. The CDR3 is 15 residues long. The CDR3 loop reads CASSPRTGMNTEAFF. The CDR3 DNA follows: TGTGCCAGCAGTCCACGGACAGGGATGAACACTGAAGCTTTCTTT.

The V call is TRBV20-1, the J call TRBJ1-2; no clear D gene. V gave up 0 bases and J gave up 9 bases, with 14 bases separating them. This CDR3 is built from 13 residues. Germline V gene data show CDR1 as DFQATT and CDR2 as SNEGSKA (reference sequence). Written as DNA, the CDR3 is TGCAGTGCTAGAGATATGGGCGTGGAACGCTACACCTTC. Protein: CSARDMGVERYTF.

Concerning this clonotype: One junction end does not reproduce the germline sequence, and a read error may be involved. The DNA of the CDR3 is TGCAGTGCCGTAAGGGGGCAGATTAGTGAAGTTTTCTTT. Its translation is CSAVRGQISEVFF. This chain connects TRBV20-1 to TRBJ1-1, with 7 positions matching TRBD1. The CDR3 contains 13 residues. The germline CDR1 and CDR2 sequences are DFQATT and SNEGSKA (reference sequence).

This clonotype was seen ten or more times. The J gene is TRBJ1-4, the V gene TRBV7-6; 10 bases agree with TRBD1. The junction had 8 bases not matched to a gene; V was cut back by 5 bases and J by 5 bases. This CDR3 is 16 amino acids long. Germline loops: CDR1 SGHVS, CDR2 FNYEAQ. CDR3 amino acids: CASSHHPDRGNEKLFF. The CDR3 coding sequence is TGTGCCAGCAGCCATCATCCGGACAGGGGGAATGAAAAACTGTTTTTT. The full variable domain, with the rest looked up from reference TRBV7-6 and TRBJ1-4, is GAGVSQSPRYKVTKRGQDVALRCDPISGHVSLYWYRQALGQGPEFLTYFNYEAQQDKSGLPNDRFSAERPEGSISTLTIQRTEQRDSAMYRCASSHHPDRGNEKLFFGSGTQLSVL.

This clonotype was counted at least ten times. The rearrangement links TRBV6-5 to TRBJ1-2; D may be TRBD1 (5 bases). This CDR3 has 15 amino acids. CDR1 is MNHEY and CDR2 is SVGAGI in the germline V gene. V lost 6 bases and J 4 bases, leaving 18 bases between the germline ends. CDR3: CASSPHDSRSYGYTF. CDR3 sequence (DNA): TGTGCCAGCAGCCCACATGACAGTCGTTCCTATGGCTACACCTTC.

This clonotype was seen ten or more times. The chain carries TRBV3-1 and TRBJ2-2; D gene ambiguous. This CDR3 has 17 residues. With 1 base removed from V and 0 bases from J, the gap between germline ends came to 12 bases. Germline V lookup: CDR1 LGHDT, CDR2 YNNKEL (reference sequence). CDR3 bases: TGTGCCAGCAGCCAAGTAGGGTACACCTCGAACACCGGGGAGCTGTTTTTT. Protein product: CASSQVGYTSNTGELFF.

This chain connects TRBV16 to TRBJ1-1; D is unclear. This CDR3 has 15 residues. The V end lost 5 bases, the J end lost 1 base, and 14 bases lay between the germline ends. The germline gives CDR1 KGHSY, CDR2 FQNENV. CDR3 nucleotides: TGTGCCAGCAGCAAAGGGATAACGGCGAACACTGAAGCTTTCTTT. Residues: CASSKGITANTEAFF.

This chain links TRBV29-1 with TRBJ2-4, with TRBD2 matching 7 bases. This CDR3 spans 14 amino acids. The trim removed 5 bases at V and 4 bases at J, leaving 8 bases unmatched. In germline, CDR1 is SQVTM, CDR2 ANQGSEA. This CDR3 is CSVTSAGGKNIQYF. DNA of the CDR3: TGCAGCGTTACTAGCGCCGGGGGGAAAAACATTCAGTACTTC.

The sample holds many counts of this clonotype. V and J are TRBV14 and TRBJ2-1; D possibly matches TRBD1 or TRBD2 (6 bases each). The length of the CDR3 is 16 residues. Germline V lookup: CDR1 SGHDN, CDR2 FVKESK. Trimming took off 3 bases at V and 2 bases at J, with 14 bases between the two ends. Here the CDR3 DNA reads TGTGCCAGCAGCCAGGTTTACGGGGGCCCCTACAATGAGCAGTTCTTC. Translating it yields CASSQVYGGPYNEQFF.

This clonotype has a count of ten or more. J is TRBJ2-7 and V is TRBV6-6; D could derive from TRBD1 or TRBD2 (5 bases each). The CDR3 loop spans 14 amino acids. Germline CDR1 and CDR2: MNHNY and SVGAGI (reference sequence). V lost 2 bases to trimming and J lost 6 bases, with 14 bases between them. The CDR3: CASSYTGTEGEQYF. In nucleotides, the CDR3 is TGTGCCAGCAGTTACACCGGGACCGAAGGCGAGCAGTACTTC.

This chain joins TRBV27 and TRBJ1-6; TRBD1 is a possible D gene (5 bases). CDR1 MNHEY and CDR2 SMNVEV come from the germline V gene (reference sequence). CDR3 length equals 12 residues. The V end lost 3 bases, the J end lost 10 bases, and 7 bases lay between the germline ends. Written as DNA, the CDR3 is TGTGCCAGCAGTTTGGGACCGTCACCCCTCCACTTT. This sequence encodes CASSLGPSPLHF.

This clonotype has ten or more counts. This chain links TRBV20-1 with TRBJ2-4, with 9 bases matching TRBD1. Per germline, CDR1 DFQATT and CDR2 SNEGSKA (reference sequence). The length of the CDR3 is 17 residues. Losses at the gene ends were 0 bases for V and 1 base for J; bases not matched to a gene: 7. The CDR3 reads CSARDHRTGGAKNIQYF. CDR3 nucleotide sequence: TGCAGTGCTAGAGATCATAGAACAGGGGGCGCCAAAAACATTCAGTACTTC.

Many counts were recorded for this clonotype. The chain has TRBV20-1 and TRBJ2-3; TRBD2 agrees at 7 bases. Germline trimming cut 6 bases from V and 6 bases from J; bases unmatched to any gene: 6. This CDR3 region has 12 residues. The V gene's germline CDR1 is DFQATT and CDR2 SNEGSKA (reference sequence). For the CDR3, the DNA is TGCAGTGCAAAAAGGGGAGGGGATACGCAGTATTTT. Its protein product is CSAKRGGDTQYF.

This clonotype was seen repeatedly, ten times or more. CDR3 nucleotide sequence: TGTGCCAGCAGCTCCCTCGGACAGTCCCGATCTAATGAAAAACTGTTTTTT. Amino acid sequence: CASSSLGQSRSNEKLFF. This chain joins TRBV7-9 and TRBJ1-4; perhaps TRBD1 as D (6 bases). Germline V gene lookup returns CDR1 SEHNR and CDR2 FQNEAQ (reference sequence). This CDR3 region has 17 residues. V was trimmed by 4 bases and J by 3 bases, leaving 18 bases between them.

This clonotype has ten or more counts. The chain uses TRBV10-3 and TRBJ1-3; D unclear. V gave up 1 base and J gave up 0 bases, with 10 bases separating them. This CDR3 is built from 16 residues. CDR1 and CDR2 (germline): ENHRY, SYGVKD. This chain's CDR3 is CAISELGSLSGNTIYF. The CDR3 nucleotides read TGTGCCATCAGTGAGTTGGGCAGCCTCTCTGGAAACACCATATATTTT.

The rearrangement uses TRBV7-3 and TRBJ2-1, with D possibly TRBD2 on 5 matching bases. This CDR3 has 15 amino acids. Trimming cost V 5 bases and J 5 bases, with 16 bases left between them. Germline V gives CDR1 SGHTA, CDR2 FQGTGA. CDR3 residues: CASSPGVGRHNEQFF. The DNA for the CDR3 is TGTGCCAGCAGCCCCGGGGTCGGCAGGCACAATGAGCAGTTCTTC.

In this sample, this clonotype turned up many times. This chain uses TRBV3-1 with TRBJ2-4, with a weak D call TRBD2 (5 bases). Germline values: CDR1 LGHDT, CDR2 YNNKEL (reference sequence). The CDR3 covers 15 residues. The V gene lost 0 bases and the J gene lost 2 bases, with 8 bases spanning the gap. Here the CDR3 reads CASSQDEDSKNIQYF. DNA for the CDR3: TGTGCCAGCAGCCAAGATGAGGACTCCAAAAACATTCAGTACTTC.

The chain uses TRBV7-3 and TRBJ1-2; D gene uncertain. Between the trimmed V and J ends, which lost 7 bases and 4 bases, there was a span of 19 bases. Germline V gene data show CDR1 as SGHTA and CDR2 as FQGTGA. The CDR3 loop spans 15 amino acids. CDR3 DNA sequence: TGTGCCAGCATCGGAGGCGGGGAAACTGGCTATGGCTACACCTTC. Residues: CASIGGGETGYGYTF. Supplemented by reference TRBV7-3 and TRBJ1-2, the full variable domain reads GAGVSQTPSNKVTEKGKYVELRCDPISGHTALYWYRQSLGQGPEFLIYFQGTGAADDSGLPNDRFFAVRPEGSVSTLKIQRTERGDSAVYLCASIGGGETGYGYTFGSGTRLTVV.

The chain has TRBV20-1 and TRBJ1-2, with TRBD1 matching over 7 bases. From germline, CDR1 is DFQATT and CDR2 SNEGSKA (reference sequence). CDR3 size: 13 residues. V lost 6 bases to trimming and J lost 8 bases; unmatched junction nucleotides: 12. The chain's CDR3 is CSAPTGIVRGYTF. Here the CDR3 DNA reads TGCAGTGCGCCGACAGGGATCGTAAGAGGCTACACCTTC.

The table lists this clonotype with a few counts. The chain has TRBV15 and TRBJ2-1; the D is unclear. Germline V gene lookup returns CDR1 LNHNV and CDR2 YYDKDF (reference sequence). Trimming took 4 bases from V and 13 from J, leaving 14 bases between them. CDR3 length equals 12 residues. The CDR3 nucleotides read TGTGCCACCAGCAAACTCCTAGGTGTACAGTTCTTC. This sequence encodes CATSKLLGVQFF.

The rearrangement links TRBV5-5 to TRBJ2-5; 7 bases fit TRBD1. V was pared by 1 base and J by 4 bases, with 7 bases of the junction left unmatched. Germline loops: CDR1 SGHKS, CDR2 YYEKEE (reference sequence). The CDR3 is made up of 15 amino acids. CDR3 DNA sequence: TGTGCCAGCAGCTTGATCCAAAGGGGGCGAGAGACCCAGTACTTC. This gives the protein CASSLIQRGRETQYF. The whole variable domain, remainder taken from reference TRBV5-5 and TRBJ2-5, is DAGVTQSPTHLIKTRGQQVTLRCSPISGHKSVSWYQQVLGQGPQFIFQYYEKEERGRGNFPDRFSARQFPNYSSELNVNALLLGDSALYLCASSLIQRGRETQYFGPGTRLLVL.

The chain is built from TRBV7-2 and TRBJ1-6; D gene unclear. Germline lookup yields CDR1 SGHTA and CDR2 FQGNSA. This CDR3 has 13 residues. Trimming stripped 5 bases from V and 5 bases from J, with 7 bases between. The CDR3 DNA reads TGTGCCAGCAGCCCCCGTGATAATTCACCCCTCCACTTT. Amino acids: CASSPRDNSPLHF.